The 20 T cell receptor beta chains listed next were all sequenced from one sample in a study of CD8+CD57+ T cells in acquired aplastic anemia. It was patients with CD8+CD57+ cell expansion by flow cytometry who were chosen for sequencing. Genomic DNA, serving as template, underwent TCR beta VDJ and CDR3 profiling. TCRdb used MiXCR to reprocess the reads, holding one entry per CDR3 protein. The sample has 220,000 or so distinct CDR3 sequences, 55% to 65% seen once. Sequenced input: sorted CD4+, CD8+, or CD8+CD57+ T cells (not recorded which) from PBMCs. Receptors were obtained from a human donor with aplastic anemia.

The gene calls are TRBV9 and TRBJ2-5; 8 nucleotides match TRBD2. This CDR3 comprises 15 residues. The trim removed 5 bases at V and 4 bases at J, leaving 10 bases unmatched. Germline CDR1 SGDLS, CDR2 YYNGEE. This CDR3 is CASRTGTSEGETQYF. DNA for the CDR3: TGTGCCAGCAGGACTGGGACTAGTGAGGGAGAGACCCAGTACTTC.

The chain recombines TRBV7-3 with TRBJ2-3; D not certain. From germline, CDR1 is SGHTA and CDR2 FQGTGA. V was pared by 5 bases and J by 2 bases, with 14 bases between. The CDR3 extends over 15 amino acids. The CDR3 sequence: CASSPFGRDTDTQYF. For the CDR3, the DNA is TGTGCCAGCAGCCCCTTTGGAAGAGACACAGATACGCAGTATTTT.

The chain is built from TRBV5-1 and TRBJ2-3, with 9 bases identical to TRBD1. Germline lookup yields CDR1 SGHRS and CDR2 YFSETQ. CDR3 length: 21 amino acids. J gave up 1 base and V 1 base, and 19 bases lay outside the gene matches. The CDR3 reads CASSLTAKRRTGVFGTDTQYF. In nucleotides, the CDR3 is TGCGCCAGCAGCTTGACGGCTAAACGAAGGACAGGGGTTTTTGGCACAGATACGCAGTATTTT.

The CDR3 here is CASREAPDSEAFF. In DNA form, the CDR3 reads TGCGCCAGCCGGGAGGCGCCGGACAGTGAAGCTTTCTTT. This chain links TRBV10-1 with TRBJ1-1; a possible D gene is TRBD1 (6 bases). There are 13 residues in the CDR3. V was pared by 8 bases and J by 7 bases, with 17 bases between. CDR1 is WNHNN, CDR2 SYGVQD, per germline (reference sequence).

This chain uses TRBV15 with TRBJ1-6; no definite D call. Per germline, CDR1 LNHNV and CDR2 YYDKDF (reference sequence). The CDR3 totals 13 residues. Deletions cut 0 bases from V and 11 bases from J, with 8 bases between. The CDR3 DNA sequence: TGTGCCACCAGCAGAGAGGTGGATACACCCCTCCACTTT. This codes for CATSREVDTPLHF.

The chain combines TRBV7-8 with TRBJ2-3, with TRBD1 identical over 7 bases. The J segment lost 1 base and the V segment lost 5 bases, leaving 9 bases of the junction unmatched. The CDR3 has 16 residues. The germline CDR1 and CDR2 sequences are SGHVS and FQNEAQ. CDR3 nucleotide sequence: TGTGCCAGCAGCCGGGACAGCGGCACTGGCACAGATACGCAGTATTTT. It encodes CASSRDSGTGTDTQYF. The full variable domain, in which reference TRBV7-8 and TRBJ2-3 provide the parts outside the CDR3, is GAGVSQSPRYKVAKRGQDVALRCDPISGHVSLFWYQQALGQGPEFLTYFQNEAQLDKSGLPSDRFFAERPEGSVSTLKIQRTQQEDSAVYLCASSRDSGTGTDTQYFGPGTRLTVL.

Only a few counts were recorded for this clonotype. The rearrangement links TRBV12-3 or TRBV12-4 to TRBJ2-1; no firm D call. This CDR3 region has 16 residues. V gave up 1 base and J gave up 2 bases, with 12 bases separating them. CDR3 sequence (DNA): TGTGCCAGCAGTTTAGTCGGTTTGGAAGCCTACAATGAGCAGTTCTTC. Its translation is CASSLVGLEAYNEQFF.

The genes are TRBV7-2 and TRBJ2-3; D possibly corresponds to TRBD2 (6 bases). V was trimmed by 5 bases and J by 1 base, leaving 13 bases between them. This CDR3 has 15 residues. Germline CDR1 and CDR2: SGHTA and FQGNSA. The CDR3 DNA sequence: TGTGCCAGCAGCCAAGACCAGCGGGGCACAGATACGCAGTATTTT. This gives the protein CASSQDQRGTDTQYF.

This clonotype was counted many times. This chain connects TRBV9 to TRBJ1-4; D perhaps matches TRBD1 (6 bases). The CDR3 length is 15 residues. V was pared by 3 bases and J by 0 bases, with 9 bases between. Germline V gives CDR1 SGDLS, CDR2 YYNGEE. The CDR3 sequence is CASSGQVTTNEKLFF. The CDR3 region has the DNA TGTGCCAGCAGCGGACAGGTCACAACTAATGAAAAACTGTTTTTT.

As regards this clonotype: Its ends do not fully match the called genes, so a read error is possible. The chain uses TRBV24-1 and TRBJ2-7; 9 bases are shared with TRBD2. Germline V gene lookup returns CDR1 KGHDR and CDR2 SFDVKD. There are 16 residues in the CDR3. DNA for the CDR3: TGTACCACCAGTGATTTGGGCGGGGGGGCGGCCTACGAGCAGTACTTC. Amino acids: CTTSDLGGGAAYEQYF.

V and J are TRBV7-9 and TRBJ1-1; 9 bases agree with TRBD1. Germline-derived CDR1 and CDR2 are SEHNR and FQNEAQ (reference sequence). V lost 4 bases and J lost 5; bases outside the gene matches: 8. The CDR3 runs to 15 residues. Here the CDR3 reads CASSSSGTGRTEAFF. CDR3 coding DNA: TGTGCCAGCAGCTCCTCCGGGACAGGGAGAACTGAAGCTTTCTTT.

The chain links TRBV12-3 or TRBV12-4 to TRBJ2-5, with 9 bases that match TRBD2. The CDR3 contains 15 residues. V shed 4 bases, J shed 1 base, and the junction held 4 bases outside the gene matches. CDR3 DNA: TGTGCCAGCAGTTCCAGCGGGGGGATCCAAGAGACCCAGTACTTC. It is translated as CASSSSGGIQETQYF.

The CDR3 region has the DNA TGTGCCAGTAGTATTGGAGGGGCAGGTGAGCAGTACTTC. It encodes CASSIGGAGEQYF. The rearrangement uses TRBV19 and TRBJ2-7; a possible D gene is TRBD2 (6 bases). With 3 bases removed from V and 7 bases from J, the gap between germline ends came to 13 bases. The CDR3 consists of 13 residues. Germline V gene data show CDR1 as LNHDA and CDR2 as SQIVND (reference sequence).

The DNA of the CDR3 is TGTGCCAGCAGCGCGGGACTCCGAGCCTACGAGCAGTACTTC. Protein: CASSAGLRAYEQYF. The chain links TRBV9 to TRBJ2-7, with D perhaps TRBD2 (6 bases). The CDR3 loop spans 14 amino acids. V gave up 3 bases and J gave up 2 bases, with 12 bases separating them. The germline V gene has CDR1 SGDLS and CDR2 YYNGEE.

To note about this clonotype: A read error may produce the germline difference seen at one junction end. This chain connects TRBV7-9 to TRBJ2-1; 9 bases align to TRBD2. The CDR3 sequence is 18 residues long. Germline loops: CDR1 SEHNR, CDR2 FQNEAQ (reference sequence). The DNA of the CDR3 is TGCGCCAGCAGTTCTGTATTGGACACTAGCGGGTATTACAATGAGCAGTTCTTC. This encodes CASSSVLDTSGYYNEQFF.

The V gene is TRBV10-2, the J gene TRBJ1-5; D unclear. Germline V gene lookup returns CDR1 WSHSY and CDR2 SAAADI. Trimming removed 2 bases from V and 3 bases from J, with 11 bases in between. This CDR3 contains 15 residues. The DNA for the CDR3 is TGCGCCAGCAGTGAGAACGGTAAGAACAATCAGCCCCAGCATTTT. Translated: CASSENGKNNQPQHF.

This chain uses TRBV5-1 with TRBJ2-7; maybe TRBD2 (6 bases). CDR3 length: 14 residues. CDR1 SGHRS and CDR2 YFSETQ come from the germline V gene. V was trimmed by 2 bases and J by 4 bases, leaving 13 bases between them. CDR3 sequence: CASSLGGVNYEQYF. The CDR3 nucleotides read TGCGCCAGCAGCTTAGGAGGGGTGAATTACGAGCAGTACTTC.

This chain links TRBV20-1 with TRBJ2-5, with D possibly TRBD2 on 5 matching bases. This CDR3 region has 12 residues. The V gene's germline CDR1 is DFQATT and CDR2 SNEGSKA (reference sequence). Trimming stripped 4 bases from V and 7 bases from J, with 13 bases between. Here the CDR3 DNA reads TGCAGTGCTACTCCGGGAAGCCTGACCCAGTACTTC. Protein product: CSATPGSLTQYF.

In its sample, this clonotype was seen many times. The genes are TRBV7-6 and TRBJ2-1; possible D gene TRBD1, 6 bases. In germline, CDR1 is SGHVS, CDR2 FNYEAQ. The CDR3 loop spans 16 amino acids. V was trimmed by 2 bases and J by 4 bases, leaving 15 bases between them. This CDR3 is CASSLRLSTGYNEQFF. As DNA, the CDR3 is TGTGCCAGCAGCTTAAGGTTGTCGACAGGTTACAATGAGCAGTTCTTC.

Written as DNA, the CDR3 is TGCGCCAGCAGCTTGGAAGGGTTTGGCTACACCTTC. Its translation is CASSLEGFGYTF. The rearrangement joins TRBV5-1 to TRBJ1-2; D is ambiguous. Trimming took off 0 bases at V and 7 bases at J, with 7 bases between the two ends. The CDR3 is made up of 12 amino acids. Looked up from germline, CDR1 is SGHRS and CDR2 is YFSETQ.